This TCR beta chain derives from a study of CD8 T cells in ankylosing spondylitis. General study points: Seemingly characteristic of ankylosing spondylitis blood was a TCR beta motif consisting of about 8 highly homologous variants. Past research had described some motif variants in reactive arthritis synovial fluid and blood.

This CDR3 is built from 16 residues. Germline CDR1 SGHRS, CDR2 YFSETQ. Between the trimmed V and J ends, which lost 4 bases and 0 bases, there was a span of 14 bases. This clonotype was counted many times. Its target is unknown. MiXCR was run by TCRdb on the 5' RACE reads, yielding one entry per CDR3 protein. Among roughly 200,000 distinct CDR3 sequences, more than 10% were seen once, and the ten largest hold approximately 15%. The TCR was taken from a male donor with ankylosing spondylitis or in good health (not recorded which). V is TRBV5-1 and J is TRBJ2-4; possibly TRBD1 for D (6 bases). Sequenced input: blood, either unsorted or a sorted T cell fraction (not recorded which). The CDR3 loop reads CASSEGQLLAKNIQYF. The CDR3 DNA sequence: TGCGCCAGCAGCGAAGGACAGTTACTAGCCAAAAACATTCAGTACTTC. Complete variable domain (other parts from reference TRBV5-1 and TRBJ2-4): KAGVTQTPRYLIKTRGQQVTLSCSPISGHRSVSWYQQTPGQGLQFLFEYFSETQRNKGNFPGRFSGRQFSNSRSEMNVSTLELGDSALYLCASSEGQLLAKNIQYFGAGTRLSVL.